This T cell receptor (beta chain) came from a study of PD-1 blockade in classical Hodgkin lymphoma. General observations from the study: Those patients who began receiving nivolumab less than 1 year after ASCT had lower diversity, and they were excluded. As was reported, newly diagnosed patients showed lower baseline TCR diversity than healthy donors did. Complete responders entered with baseline diversity on par with newly diagnosed patients, the results showed.

Produced via immunoSEQ multiplex PCR; TCRdb's table is partial and in-frame only. The table shows 15,000 to 25,000 clones, with roughly 80% occurring only once. Trimming at V came to 11 bases and at J to 3 bases, leaving 8 bases not matched to a gene. The CDR3 runs 13 residues. Germline CDR1 SNHLY, CDR2 FYNNEI. Of note for this clone: Its target is not known.

Time point meaning: cycle 4 day 1 (C4D1), after less than 7 weeks of nivolumab. Brentuximab vedotin exposure varied, and every patient relapsed after autologous stem cell transplantation. The study isolated CD8+ T cells from thawed PBMCs by magnetic negative selection. Patients' outcomes at their best amounted to complete response, partial response or progressive disease. V gene TRBV2 combines with J gene TRBJ1-1; 8 bases are a match to TRBD1. This specimen was CD8+ T cells from blood, taken before the fourth cycle of nivolumab. This TCR was recovered from a human donor with classical Hodgkin lymphoma. CDR3 DNA sequence: TGTGCCGCGACGGACAGGGACGACACTGAAGCTTTCTTT. It specifies CAATDRDDTEAFF.